Following are 3 T cell receptor beta chains from one sample sequenced in a study of OX40 agonist ivuxolimab in advanced cancers. The data were produced by immunoSEQ multiplex PCR, yet TCRdb's version contains in-frame clones alone and is incomplete. The repertoire holds approximately 73,000 clones, with 86% as singletons. Source: CD4+ or CD8+ T cells sorted from blood, taken in a trial of the OX40 agonist ivuxolimab. These receptors were taken from an adult with an advanced solid tumor such as melanoma, head and neck, liver or kidney cancer.

The chain joins TRBV5-1 to TRBJ2-7; D is perhaps TRBD1 or TRBD2 (5 bases each). V was clipped by 5 bases and J by 0 bases, with 18 bases between them. Per the germline V gene, CDR1 is SGHRS and CDR2 is YFSETQ. The CDR3 has 16 residues. Here the CDR3 DNA reads TGCGCCAGCAGTGATACTGACAGAGGGAGCTCCTACGAGCAGTACTTC. Translating gives CASSDTDRGSSYEQYF.

V and J are TRBV28 and TRBJ1-5; D gene unclear. The V end lost 3 bases, the J end lost 2 bases, and 14 bases lay between the germline ends. The germline gives CDR1 MDHEN, CDR2 SYDVKM. This CDR3 has 16 amino acids. This CDR3 is CASSFLTFSRNQPQHF. CDR3 bases: TGTGCCAGCAGTTTCCTCACATTTTCTCGCAATCAGCCCCAGCATTTT.

The chain has TRBV9 and TRBJ2-3; 7 bases fit TRBD2. This CDR3 is 16 amino acids long. Germline CDR1 and CDR2: SGDLS and YYNGEE. V gave up 0 bases and J gave up 4 bases; unmatched junction bases: 8. The CDR3: CASSVASGFSADTQYF. In nucleotides, the CDR3 is TGTGCCAGCAGCGTAGCTAGCGGTTTCTCGGCAGATACGCAGTATTTT.